This T cell receptor (beta chain) was retrieved from a study of CD8+CD57+ T cells in acquired aplastic anemia. Study-wide background: Sorting CD4+ and CD8+ cells gave DNA averaging about 3.2 ug.

Both TCR beta VDJ combination and CDR3 sequence profiling were carried out. Genomic DNA was the template for this profiling. TCRdb called the reads again in MiXCR, with one record for every CDR3 protein. The profile covers a few hundred thousand distinct CDR3 sequences, with around 82% appearing a single time and less than 50% taken by the ten largest. Study outcomes and limitations: Patients and controls shared under 35 CD8+ CDR3 sequences, which appeared highly expressed in patients and within their immunodominant clones.

About this clonotype: What it binds is not known.

Germline V lookup: CDR1 SEHNR, CDR2 FQNEAQ (reference sequence). Trimming took 7 bases from V and 16 from J, leaving 29 bases between them. The CDR3 runs 15 residues. Those patients picked for sequencing had displayed CD8+CD57+ cell expansion on flow cytometry. Severe acquired aplastic anemia was present in all patients. Blood was sampled before the patients had received any therapy. This chain links TRBV7-9 with TRBJ1-5; possible D gene TRBD1, 6 bases. The sequenced sample was sorted CD4+, CD8+, or CD8+CD57+ T cells (not recorded which) from PBMCs. The source is a human donor with aplastic anemia. The CDR3 protein is CASTQGGVPSGANHF. The CDR3 DNA reads as TGTGCCAGCACCCAAGGGGGGGTCCCCTCTGGGGCCAACCATTTT. The complete variable domain, with remaining parts taken from reference TRBV7-9 and TRBJ1-5, reads DTGVSQNPRHKITKRGQNVTFRCDPISEHNRLYWYRQTLGQGPEFLTYFQNEAQLEKSRLLSDRFSAERPKGSFSTLEIQRTEQGDSAMYLCASTQGGVPSGANHFGDGTRLSIL.